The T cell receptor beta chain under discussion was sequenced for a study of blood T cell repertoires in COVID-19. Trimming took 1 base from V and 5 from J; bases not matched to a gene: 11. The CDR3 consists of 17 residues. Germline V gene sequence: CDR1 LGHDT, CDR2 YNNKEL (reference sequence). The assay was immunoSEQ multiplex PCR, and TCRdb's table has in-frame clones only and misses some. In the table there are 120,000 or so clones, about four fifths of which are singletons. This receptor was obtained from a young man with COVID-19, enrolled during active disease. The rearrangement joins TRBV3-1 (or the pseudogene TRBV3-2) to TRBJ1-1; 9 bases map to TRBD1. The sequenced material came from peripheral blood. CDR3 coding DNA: TGTGCCAGCAGCCAAGTAGGAGGGACAGGGAGGGCAACTGAAGCTTTCTTT. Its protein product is CASSQVGGTGRATEAFF.